The 23 T cell receptor beta chains below were found in one sample sequenced in a study of identifying expanded T cells in peripheral blood. Assay used: immunoSEQ multiplex PCR; TCRdb lists only in-frame clones, some missing. The top ten hold about a sixth of the sample, which has roughly 100,000 clones, around 89% seen once. Source material: blood. The receptors originated from a person aged 18 to 70 in good health.

The chain links TRBV11-3 to TRBJ2-2, with 8 bases matching TRBD1. V was pared by 3 bases and J by 4 bases, with 4 bases of the junction left unmatched. Germline V gene sequence: CDR1 SGHNT, CDR2 YENEEA. The CDR3 totals 15 residues. CDR3 region: CASSFDRGGTGELFF. DNA of the CDR3: TGTGCCAGCAGCTTCGACAGGGGAGGCACCGGGGAGCTGTTTTTT.

The chain couples TRBV7-2 to TRBJ1-2, with D uncertain. The CDR3 spans 14 residues. The germline V and J ends were trimmed by 5 bases and 2 bases, with 12 bases remaining between them. Germline V gives CDR1 SGHTA, CDR2 FQGNSA. The CDR3 DNA reads as TGTGCCAGCAGCCGCGACCGTAGCAACTATGGCTACACCTTC. Translation: CASSRDRSNYGYTF.

The J gene is TRBJ2-3, the V gene TRBV4-1; maybe TRBD2 (6 bases). Trimming removed 4 bases at V and 6 bases at J, with 14 bases between. Germline lookup yields CDR1 MGHRA and CDR2 YSYEKL. The CDR3 has 14 residues. The DNA of the CDR3 is TGCGCCAGCAGCCGACCCACGGAGGGGGATACGCAGTATTTT. Translated: CASSRPTEGDTQYF.

J is TRBJ1-1 and V is TRBV18; tentative D call: TRBD1 (5 bases). The CDR3 has 13 amino acids. Between the trimmed V and J ends, which lost 8 bases and 0 bases, there was a span of 10 bases. Germline lookup yields CDR1 KGHSH and CDR2 LQKENI. CDR3 protein: CASKGRMNTEAFF. The CDR3 DNA follows: TGTGCCAGCAAGGGACGTATGAACACTGAAGCTTTCTTT.

The rearrangement links TRBV15 to TRBJ2-5; 7 nucleotides align to TRBD1. CDR3 length: 18 residues. After removal of 4 bases from V and 4 bases from J, the junction contained 18 bases not matched to a gene. Per germline, CDR1 LNHNV and CDR2 YYDKDF (reference sequence). The CDR3 nucleotides read TGTGCCACCAGCAAGGAAGGGGGCTATACGGCCGCGGGAGAGACCCAGTACTTC. It codes for CATSKEGGYTAAGETQYF.

The rearrangement links TRBV7-8 to TRBJ1-1, with D tentatively TRBD1 (5 bases). Germline V gene sequence: CDR1 SGHVS, CDR2 FQNEAQ. The CDR3 extends over 15 amino acids. V gave up 1 base and J gave up 4 bases, with 13 bases separating them. The CDR3 DNA reads TGTGCCAGCAGCTTAGGCAGGGAGGGTATCACTGAAGCTTTCTTT. It codes for CASSLGREGITEAFF.

V is TRBV7-8 and J is TRBJ1-1; D gene ambiguous. Trimming cost V 4 bases and J 1 base, with 7 bases left between them. In germline, CDR1 is SGHVS, CDR2 FQNEAQ. The CDR3 covers 13 residues. CDR3 bases: TGTGCCAGCAGCTCCGCAGCGAACACTGAAGCTTTCTTT. Its protein product is CASSSAANTEAFF.

V is TRBV9 and J is TRBJ1-4; 8 bases match TRBD1. The V gene's germline CDR1 is SGDLS and CDR2 YYNGEE. The CDR3 totals 15 residues. With V trimmed by 0 bases and J by 5 bases, 3 bases remained unmatched. The CDR3 DNA sequence: TGTGCCAGCAGCGTAGATCAGGGGGCAAATGAAAAACTGTTTTTT. This codes for CASSVDQGANEKLFF.

The chain uses TRBV28 and TRBJ2-7; possibly TRBD2 for D (7 bases). The V and J ends lost 3 bases and 2 bases respectively, with 11 bases between them. Looked up from germline, CDR1 is MDHEN and CDR2 is SYDVKM. The CDR3 has 14 amino acids. The CDR3 loop reads CASSLGGATYEQYF. CDR3 DNA: TGTGCCAGCAGTTTGGGGGGGGCAACCTACGAGCAGTACTTC. The full variable domain, with the rest looked up from reference TRBV28 and TRBJ2-7, is DVKVTQSSRYLVKRTGEKVFLECVQDMDHENMFWYRQDPGLGLRLIYFSYDVKMKEKGDIPEGYSVSREKKERFSLILESASTNQTSMYLCASSLGGATYEQYFGPGTRLTVT.

The chain is built from TRBV6-5 and TRBJ2-5; 9 nucleotides agree with TRBD1. The J call is uncertain, as TRBJ2-7 better fits the DNA end. Germline-derived CDR1 and CDR2 are MNHEY and SVGAGI. CDR3 size: 15 residues. The CDR3 DNA reads TGTGCCAGCAGAACTGCACAGGGGGCCCTCTACGAGCAGTACTTC. Translating gives CASRTAQGALYEQYF.

V gene TRBV27 combines with J gene TRBJ1-2, with 7 positions matching TRBD1. Germline CDR1 MNHEY, CDR2 SMNVEV (reference sequence). This CDR3 is built from 15 residues. Trimming took 0 bases from V and 2 from J; bases not matched to a gene: 3. CDR3 DNA: TGTGCCAGCAGTTTATCAGGGGGCGGCAACTATGGCTACACCTTC. It is translated as CASSLSGGGNYGYTF.

The gene calls are TRBV14 and TRBJ2-2, with 8 bases that match TRBD1. The CDR3 totals 17 residues. J lost 5 bases, V lost 2 bases, and 10 bases had no gene match. The germline CDR1 and CDR2 sequences are SGHDN and FVKESK. The CDR3 region has the DNA TGTGCCAGCAGCCAATTAGGCCAGGGGGCGGTTACCGGGGAGCTGTTTTTT. Its translation is CASSQLGQGAVTGELFF.

The genes are TRBV6-5 and TRBJ2-7, with D possibly TRBD1 on 5 matching bases. The V end was cut by 2 bases, the J end by 8 bases, with 16 bases between. The CDR3 loop spans 14 amino acids. Germline V gives CDR1 MNHEY, CDR2 SVGAGI. This chain's CDR3 is CASSYKQGKMKQYF. The CDR3 DNA sequence: TGTGCCAGCAGTTACAAGCAGGGAAAGATGAAGCAGTACTTC.

This chain connects TRBV7-2 to TRBJ1-3; D is unresolved. Germline CDR1 is SGHTA and CDR2 is FQGNSA. The V and J ends lost 1 base and 0 bases respectively, with 4 bases between them. The CDR3 is 14 residues long. CDR3 DNA: TGTGCCAGCAGCTTAGTGGGCTCTGGAAACACCATATATTTT. Translated: CASSLVGSGNTIYF.

The V and J genes are TRBV4-3 and TRBJ1-1, with TRBD1 matching over 9 bases. Trimming took 1 base from V and 6 from J; bases not matched to a gene: 6. Per germline, CDR1 LGHNA and CDR2 YSLEER. CDR3 length: 15 amino acids. The CDR3 bases are TGCGCCAGCAGCCAAGCGACAGGGGGAATCGCTGAAGCTTTCTTT. Translating gives CASSQATGGIAEAFF.

V and J are TRBV7-2 and TRBJ1-2; D is uncertain. Trimming pared 1 base from V and 0 bases from J, leaving 6 bases between. CDR3 size: 14 residues. CDR1 SGHTA and CDR2 FQGNSA come from the germline V gene. The CDR3 DNA sequence: TGTGCCAGCAGCTTAGTGAGGTCTAACTATGGCTACACCTTC. Translating gives CASSLVRSNYGYTF.

The chain couples TRBV10-3 to TRBJ1-3, with D hard to call. CDR1 is ENHRY, CDR2 SYGVKD, per germline. The CDR3 has 17 amino acids. The V and J ends lost 4 bases and 0 bases respectively, with 16 bases between them. This CDR3 reads CAISATTLFTSGNTIYF. The CDR3 DNA sequence: TGTGCCATCAGTGCAACCACCTTGTTTACCTCTGGAAACACCATATATTTT.

This clone was seen a single time. The chain links TRBV28 to TRBJ1-2, with 8 bases fitting TRBD1. The CDR3 runs 14 residues. CDR1 and CDR2 from the germline V gene are MDHEN and SYDVKM. The J segment lost 8 bases and the V segment lost 5 bases, leaving 10 bases of the junction unmatched. CDR3 loop: CASSQGQEYRGYTF. The CDR3 region has the DNA TGTGCCAGCAGTCAGGGACAGGAGTATAGAGGCTACACCTTC.

This sequence joins TRBV6-6 and TRBJ1-2, with D possibly matching TRBD1 (6 bases). Germline CDR1 is MNHNY and CDR2 is SVGAGI (reference sequence). V gave up 8 bases and J gave up 6 bases, with 19 bases separating them. This CDR3 spans 14 amino acids. The CDR3 sequence: CASCRWRGADGYTF. As DNA, the CDR3 is TGTGCCAGCTGCCGATGGAGGGGGGCGGATGGCTACACCTTC.

J is TRBJ1-2 and V is TRBV29-1; D is ambiguous. V shed 5 bases and J shed 6 bases, with 10 bases lying between them. The CDR3 is made up of 11 amino acids. From germline, CDR1 is SQVTM and CDR2 ANQGSEA. Here the CDR3 reads CSVSYGDGYTF. CDR3 in DNA: TGCAGCGTTTCCTACGGGGATGGCTACACCTTC.

The chain links TRBV7-8 to TRBJ2-1, with D unclear. The CDR3 has 15 residues. V lost 5 bases, J lost 6 bases, and 17 bases lay in between. Germline CDR1 and CDR2: SGHVS and FQNEAQ. As DNA, the CDR3 is TGTGCCAGCAGCCCGACTTTTGAAGGGTCCAATGAGCAGTTCTTC. It translates to CASSPTFEGSNEQFF.

This rearrangement joins TRBV7-2 to TRBJ2-1; D unresolved. The CDR3 covers 14 residues. Germline V gives CDR1 SGHTA, CDR2 FQGNSA. Trimming pared 6 bases from V and 4 bases from J, leaving 13 bases between. The CDR3 bases are TGTGCCAGCAGTCTAATCCTGGGGTACAATGAGCAGTTCTTC. Amino acid sequence: CASSLILGYNEQFF.

This chain uses TRBV14 with TRBJ2-1; 11 nucleotides match TRBD2. V was pared by 7 bases and J by 3 bases, with 5 bases of the junction left unmatched. This CDR3 has 15 amino acids. Germline CDR1 is SGHDN and CDR2 is FVKESK. CDR3 coding DNA: TGTGCCAGCACCCTTAGCGGGGGGGGCTACAATGAGCAGTTCTTC. Protein sequence: CASTLSGGGYNEQFF.